The 14 T cell receptor beta chains given below trace back to one sample, sequenced in a study of T cell repertoires in cytomegalovirus infection. Each CDR3 protein is one row after TCRdb ran MiXCR on the reads. The data contain about 680,000 distinct CDR3 sequences, 20% to 25% of them singletons. Material for sequencing was CD8+ T cells from PBMCs. The receptors derive from a human donor in good health (CMV status not recorded). Some clones in this sample may be carry-over from other donors' samples.

This clonotype showed up just once. The genes are TRBV27 and TRBJ2-3, with 10 bases fitting TRBD2. The CDR3 spans 16 residues. The junction had 7 bases not matched to a gene; V was cut back by 5 bases and J by 2 bases. The germline V gene encodes CDR1 MNHEY and CDR2 SMNVEV (reference sequence). The DNA for the CDR3 is TGTGCCAGCAGTATTGGTAGCGGGGGGCTCACAGATACGCAGTATTTT. It specifies CASSIGSGGLTDTQYF.

V gene TRBV28 combines with J gene TRBJ1-5, with D uncertain. V lost 3 bases and J lost 0, with 15 bases in between. The CDR3 has 17 residues. Germline CDR1 and CDR2: MDHEN and SYDVKM. The DNA of the CDR3 is TGTGCCAGCAGTTTCGGGGTCCTGGGGTATAGCAATCAGCCCCAGCATTTT. It is translated as CASSFGVLGYSNQPQHF.

This clonotype was observed many times. This chain joins TRBV7-8 and TRBJ2-3, with D perhaps TRBD2 (6 bases). Trimming shortened V by 1 base and J by 3 bases, and 14 bases separated the two germline ends. Germline V gives CDR1 SGHVS, CDR2 FQNEAQ. CDR3 length: 16 residues. The CDR3 sequence: CASSLGLNSGTDTQYF. Written as DNA, the CDR3 is TGTGCCAGCAGCTTAGGGCTAAATAGCGGAACAGATACGCAGTATTTT.

This clonotype was observed at least ten times. The V gene is TRBV12-5, the J gene TRBJ2-1; D is perhaps TRBD1 (6 bases). The V gene's germline CDR1 is LGHNT and CDR2 FRNRAP. This CDR3 contains 13 residues. Deletions cut 5 bases from V and 14 bases from J, with 19 bases between. Written as DNA, the CDR3 is TGTGCTAGTGGTCTCTTTTATGGGGCAGGGGAGTTCTTC. Protein product: CASGLFYGAGEFF.

This clonotype has a handful of counts. The V call is TRBV6-5, the J call TRBJ2-1; the D is unclear. Germline values: CDR1 MNHEY, CDR2 SVGAGI. V was pared by 11 bases and J by 0 bases, with 14 bases between. This CDR3 has 14 residues. CDR3 sequence reads: CAVGPVGSYNEQFF. The DNA for the CDR3 is TGTGCCGTCGGACCCGTCGGCTCCTACAATGAGCAGTTCTTC.

The sample holds a few counts of this clonotype. The gene calls are TRBV20-1 and TRBJ2-7; D gene uncertain. CDR1 and CDR2 (germline): DFQATT, SNEGSKA (reference sequence). This CDR3 comprises 11 residues. Deletions cut 1 base from V and 6 bases from J, with 7 bases between. The CDR3 sequence is CSARAGSEQYV. The CDR3 DNA is TGCAGTGCTAGAGCAGGTTCCGAGCAGTACGTC.

At least ten counts were recorded for this clonotype. The chain uses TRBV7-9 and TRBJ2-6; either TRBD1 or TRBD2 may supply D (6 bases each). There are 17 residues in the CDR3. The V end was cut by 1 base, the J end by 4 bases, with 14 bases between. Looked up from germline, CDR1 is SEHNR and CDR2 is FQNEAQ (reference sequence). The DNA of the CDR3 is TGTGCCAGCAGCTTAGGGGGTTCGGGGGCCGGGGCCAACGTCCTGACTTTC. Amino acid sequence: CASSLGGSGAGANVLTF.

The rearrangement joins TRBV12-5 to TRBJ2-5, with a possible D match to TRBD2 (6 bases). Germline CDR1 is LGHNT and CDR2 is FRNRAP. The CDR3 spans 17 residues. Trimming took off 1 base at V and 5 bases at J, with 20 bases between the two ends. The CDR3 DNA reads TGTGCTAGTGGTTTGGCCGCTAGCGACTGGAGCTGGGAGACCCAGTACTTC. It encodes CASGLAASDWSWETQYF. The entire variable domain, with the rest obtained from reference TRBV12-5 and TRBJ2-5, is as follows: DARVTQTPRHKVTEMGQEVTMRCQPILGHNTVFWYRQTMMQGLELLAYFRNRAPLDDSGMPKDRFSAEMPDATLATLKIQPSEPRDSAVYFCASGLAASDWSWETQYFGPGTRLLVL.

This clonotype was found many times. V is TRBV5-4 and J is TRBJ2-3; 9 nucleotides agree with TRBD2. Germline lookup yields CDR1 SGHNT and CDR2 YYREEE (reference sequence). Trimming took 4 bases from V and 4 from J; bases not matched to a gene: 4. CDR3 size: 14 residues. DNA of the CDR3: TGTGCCAGCAGCCTAGCGGGGTTCGCAGATACGCAGTATTTT. Translated: CASSLAGFADTQYF.

The V call is TRBV19, the J call TRBJ1-1; weak D call: TRBD1 (5 bases). The CDR3 consists of 11 residues. V was shortened by 9 bases and J by 7 bases, with 12 bases between the two germline ends. CDR1 is LNHDA and CDR2 is SQIVND in the germline V gene (reference sequence). CDR3 sequence: CASRQLFEAFF. CDR3 coding DNA: TGTGCCAGCAGACAGCTTTTTGAAGCTTTCTTT.

This clonotype was seen a few times. The V call is TRBV28, the J call TRBJ2-6; 7 nucleotides match TRBD1. V shed 6 bases and J 0 bases; nucleotides not matched to a gene: 8. The germline CDR1 and CDR2 sequences are MDHEN and SYDVKM. CDR3 length equals 17 residues. This chain's CDR3 is CASRGTQGSSGANVLTF. CDR3 DNA sequence: TGTGCCAGCAGGGGTACACAGGGGAGCTCTGGGGCCAACGTCCTGACTTTC.

This clonotype was counted between two and nine times. The genes are TRBV6-6 and TRBJ1-2; D is perhaps TRBD1 (5 bases). Trimming left V 10 bases short and J 8 bases short, with 17 bases between. Germline V gene lookup returns CDR1 MNHNY and CDR2 SVGAGI (reference sequence). The CDR3 runs 12 residues. The CDR3 reads CATQRGEMGYTF. The CDR3 bases are TGTGCCACCCAACGGGGGGAGATGGGCTACACCTTC.

This clonotype was detected once. The chain links TRBV19 to TRBJ2-1; 10 bases align to TRBD1. This CDR3 region has 16 residues. V trimming: 0 bases; J trimming: 4 bases; junction bases outside the gene matches: 3. Germline values: CDR1 LNHDA, CDR2 SQIVND (reference sequence). The CDR3 here is CASSIEDRGGYNEQFF. The CDR3 bases are TGTGCCAGTAGTATAGAGGACAGGGGGGGATACAATGAGCAGTTCTTC.

This clonotype came up once. A read error may be the cause here, since a much bigger clone is one base away. This chain connects TRBV12-3 or TRBV12-4 to TRBJ2-2; D is unresolved. CDR3 length: 16 residues. CDR3 protein: CASSFEGPSNIGELFF. The CDR3 coding sequence is TGTGCCAGCAGTTTTGAAGGACCTTCGAACATCGGGGAGCTGTTTTTT.